Below, 26 T cell receptor beta chains from the same sample are listed, as sequenced in a study of blood T cell repertoires in COVID-19. The data were produced by immunoSEQ multiplex PCR, yet TCRdb's version contains in-frame clones alone and is incomplete. The table lists about 40,000 clones, around 87% of them singletons. The sequencing input was peripheral blood. These receptors all come from a woman aged 80 or over with active COVID-19.

Here the CDR3 reads CASRDSTEAFF. The CDR3 DNA is TGTGCCAGCAGAGACAGCACTGAAGCTTTCTTT. The chain uses TRBV3-1 (or the pseudogene TRBV3-2) and TRBJ1-1, with D possibly TRBD1 on 5 matching bases. The CDR3 contains 11 residues. The V gene's germline CDR1 is LGHDT and CDR2 YNNKEL (reference sequence). V was clipped by 6 bases and J by 4 bases, with 6 bases between them.

The gene calls are TRBV6-6 and TRBJ2-3, with D perhaps TRBD2 (5 bases). CDR3 length equals 15 residues. V gave up 0 bases and J gave up 2 bases, with 9 bases separating them. CDR1 and CDR2 from the germline V gene are MNHNY and SVGAGI (reference sequence). The CDR3 region has the DNA TGTGCCAGCAGTTACTCTACTAGGGCCACAGATACGCAGTATTTT. It codes for CASSYSTRATDTQYF.

The CDR3 loop is CASSQGLGSTDTQYF. The CDR3 DNA is TGTGCCAGCAGCCAAGGTCTGGGCTCCACAGATACGCAGTATTTT. The chain has TRBV4-2 and TRBJ2-3; D is undetermined. The germline CDR1 and CDR2 sequences are LGHNA and YNFKEQ. The CDR3 extends over 15 amino acids. V was shortened by 1 base and J by 2 bases, with 10 bases between the two germline ends.

The chain combines TRBV6-2 or TRBV6-3 with TRBJ1-1; D ambiguous. Trimming cost V 4 bases and J 1 base, with 7 bases left between them. This CDR3 is 13 amino acids long. Germline V gives CDR1 MNHEY, CDR2 SVGEGT. The CDR3 here is CASSFGRNTEAFF. CDR3 DNA sequence: TGTGCCAGCAGTTTTGGCCGGAACACTGAAGCTTTCTTT.

This clone was found once. This chain uses TRBV5-1 with TRBJ2-3, with D tentatively TRBD2 (6 bases). This CDR3 contains 16 residues. V was clipped by 1 base and J by 1 base, with 13 bases between them. Per the germline V gene, CDR1 is SGHRS and CDR2 is YFSETQ. CDR3 sequence: CASSLQMGEGTDTQYF. CDR3 DNA: TGCGCCAGCAGCTTGCAAATGGGGGAGGGCACAGATACGCAGTATTTT. Filled out from reference TRBV5-1 and TRBJ2-3, the complete variable domain reads KAGVTQTPRYLIKTRGQQVTLSCSPISGHRSVSWYQQTPGQGLQFLFEYFSETQRNKGNFPGRFSGRQFSNSRSEMNVSTLELGDSALYLCASSLQMGEGTDTQYFGPGTRLTVL.

This clone was found a few times. This chain connects TRBV11-2 to TRBJ1-5, with a weak D call TRBD1 (5 bases). The V gene lost 2 bases and the J gene lost 7 bases, with 15 bases spanning the gap. Germline V gene lookup returns CDR1 SGHAT and CDR2 FQNNGV. CDR3 length equals 15 residues. CDR3 DNA sequence: TGTGCCAGCAGCTTAAGTTTAGGGGAGGGACAGCCCCAGCATTTT. Amino acid sequence: CASSLSLGEGQPQHF.

The gene calls are TRBV7-3 and TRBJ2-5; TRBD1 matches at 8 bases. The ends lost 5 bases at V and 5 bases at J; junction bases unmatched: 10. This CDR3 has 15 residues. From germline, CDR1 is SGHTA and CDR2 FQGTGA. This chain's CDR3 is CASSAAGGREETQYF. The CDR3 nucleotides read TGTGCCAGCAGCGCCGCAGGGGGCCGGGAGGAGACCCAGTACTTC.

This chain links TRBV18 with TRBJ1-5; D is perhaps TRBD1 (5 bases). This CDR3 comprises 14 residues. Germline V gene data show CDR1 as KGHSH and CDR2 as LQKENI. Trimming removed 4 bases at V and 4 bases at J, with 11 bases between. The CDR3 nucleotides read TGTGCCAGCTCACTTCAGGGCTTAAATCAGCCCCAGCATTTT. Its protein product is CASSLQGLNQPQHF.

The chain joins TRBV29-1 to TRBJ2-7; the D gene is possibly TRBD1 (6 bases). From germline, CDR1 is SQVTM and CDR2 ANQGSEA. The germline V and J ends were trimmed by 2 bases and 5 bases, with 22 bases remaining between them. This CDR3 has 16 residues. CDR3 in amino acids: CSVERSHAQGRNEQYF. The CDR3 DNA follows: TGCAGCGTTGAAAGGTCCCATGCACAGGGACGGAACGAGCAGTACTTC.

V and J are TRBV19 and TRBJ2-3; 9 bases match TRBD2. V trimming: 3 bases; J trimming: 1 base; junction bases outside the gene matches: 8. The CDR3 extends over 17 amino acids. Germline loops: CDR1 LNHDA, CDR2 SQIVND (reference sequence). The chain's CDR3 is CASSIPPRGGRTDTQYF. CDR3 in DNA: TGTGCCAGTAGTATCCCACCGCGGGGGGGCCGCACAGATACGCAGTATTTT.

This chain joins TRBV24-1 and TRBJ2-3; 9 bases match TRBD2. Germline V gene sequence: CDR1 KGHDR, CDR2 SFDVKD. This CDR3 is 17 amino acids long. Trimming cost V 0 bases and J 2 bases; bases outside gene matches: 5. The CDR3 sequence is CATSDLGGGAITDTQYF. The CDR3, as DNA: TGTGCCACCAGTGATTTGGGCGGGGGGGCTATCACAGATACGCAGTATTTT.

The V call is TRBV19, the J call TRBJ2-5; 14 nucleotides line up with TRBD2. CDR3 size: 15 residues. The V gene's germline CDR1 is LNHDA and CDR2 SQIVND (reference sequence). J gave up 1 base and V 7 bases, and 2 bases lay outside the gene matches. The CDR3 DNA reads TGTGCCAGTACCGGGACTAGCGGGGGCCAAGAGACCCAGTACTTC. As protein: CASTGTSGGQETQYF. The variable domain in full, with the rest retrieved from reference TRBV19 and TRBJ2-5, is DGGITQSPKYLFRKEGQNVTLSCEQNLNHDAMYWYRQDPGQGLRLIYYSQIVNDFQKGDIAEGYSVSREKKESFPLTVTSAQKNPTAFYLCASTGTSGGQETQYFGPGTRLLVL.

The chain links TRBV7-8 to TRBJ1-3; 7 nucleotides match TRBD1. CDR1 and CDR2 (germline): SGHVS, FQNEAQ. CDR3 size: 15 residues. The ends lost 5 bases at V and 4 bases at J; junction bases unmatched: 8. The CDR3 coding sequence is TGTGCCAGCAGCCGAGCACAGGGGAGAGGAAACACCATATATTTT. Protein product: CASSRAQGRGNTIYF.

This chain connects TRBV5-1 to TRBJ2-5, with TRBD1 matching 7 bases. The CDR3 covers 14 residues. The trim removed 4 bases at V and 0 bases at J, leaving 3 bases unmatched. Germline-derived CDR1 and CDR2 are SGHRS and YFSETQ. In nucleotides, the CDR3 is TGCGCCAGCAGCCCGACAGGGTACCAAGAGACCCAGTACTTC. Encoded protein: CASSPTGYQETQYF.

The V call is TRBV10-3, the J call TRBJ2-1; D perhaps matches TRBD1 (5 bases). Germline CDR1 is ENHRY and CDR2 is SYGVKD. There are 16 residues in the CDR3. V lost 0 bases, J lost 7 bases, and 16 bases lay in between. This CDR3 is CAISESTGGLVNEQFF. In DNA, the CDR3 is TGTGCCATCAGTGAGTCAACAGGCGGTCTTGTGAATGAGCAGTTCTTC.

The chain carries TRBV5-1 and TRBJ2-2, with 11 nucleotides matching TRBD2. Unmatched junction bases numbered 9, after V lost 0 bases and J lost 2 bases. The CDR3 length is 19 residues. CDR1 is SGHRS, CDR2 YFSETQ, per germline. The CDR3 region is CASSLASASGGTNTGELFF. The CDR3 nucleotides are TGCGCCAGCAGCTTGGCCTCGGCTAGCGGGGGGACTAACACCGGGGAGCTGTTTTTT.

V gene TRBV11-2 combines with J gene TRBJ2-7; maybe TRBD1 (6 bases). The V end was cut by 1 base, the J end by 6 bases, with 13 bases between. Germline CDR1 is SGHAT and CDR2 is FQNNGV. This CDR3 is 14 amino acids long. CDR3 sequence reads: CASSLVSLGGEQYF. DNA for the CDR3: TGTGCCAGCAGCTTAGTCTCCCTAGGGGGCGAGCAGTACTTC.

V is TRBV5-5 and J is TRBJ1-5; weak D call: TRBD1 (6 bases). CDR1 and CDR2 (germline): SGHKS, YYEKEE (reference sequence). Trimming pared 0 bases from V and 6 bases from J, leaving 13 bases between. CDR3 length equals 15 residues. The CDR3 loop is CASSLAPQGRQPQHF. For the CDR3, the DNA is TGTGCCAGCAGCTTGGCGCCACAGGGTCGTCAGCCCCAGCATTTT.

The chain carries TRBV15 and TRBJ1-3; no firm D call. Germline V gene lookup returns CDR1 LNHNV and CDR2 YYDKDF (reference sequence). The V end lost 3 bases, the J end lost 4 bases, and 4 bases lay between the germline ends. CDR3 size: 12 residues. The CDR3 reads CATSSLGNTIYF. CDR3 nucleotides: TGTGCCACCAGCAGCCTAGGAAACACCATATATTTT.

The V and J genes are TRBV15 and TRBJ2-7; tentative D call: TRBD2 (5 bases). The length of the CDR3 is 13 residues. Deletions cut 0 bases from V and 7 bases from J, with 10 bases between. Germline V CDR1 and CDR2: LNHNV, YYDKDF (reference sequence). The CDR3 here is CATSRDGVGEQYF. The CDR3 nucleotides read TGTGCCACCAGCAGAGACGGGGTCGGGGAGCAGTACTTC.

This clone has just a few counts. This rearrangement joins TRBV28 to TRBJ1-5; tentative D call: TRBD1 (5 bases). V lost 5 bases to trimming and J lost 2 bases, with 7 bases between them. The CDR3 loop spans 13 amino acids. CDR1 is MDHEN, CDR2 SYDVKM, per germline. CDR3: CASSQGGNQPQHF. The CDR3 coding sequence is TGTGCCAGCAGTCAGGGTGGCAATCAGCCCCAGCATTTT.

The CDR3: CASRDRSIYGYTF. CDR3 sequence (DNA): TGTGCCAGTAGGGACAGGAGTATCTATGGCTACACCTTC. V and J are TRBV19 and TRBJ1-2, with 7 bases that match TRBD1. The CDR3 totals 13 residues. CDR1 and CDR2 (germline): LNHDA, SQIVND (reference sequence). The V gene end was trimmed by 6 bases and the J gene end by 4 bases; junction bases not matched to a gene: 5.

This rearrangement joins TRBV24-1 to TRBJ2-1, with 7 bases aligning to TRBD1. The CDR3 runs 17 residues. After removal of 4 bases from V and 0 bases from J, the junction contained 8 bases not matched to a gene. CDR1 and CDR2 from the germline V gene are KGHDR and SFDVKD. The CDR3: CATSDPDAGGSYNEQFF. CDR3 coding DNA: TGTGCCACCAGTGACCCAGATGCAGGGGGCTCCTACAATGAGCAGTTCTTC.

This rearrangement joins TRBV21-1 to TRBJ2-1; the table's D call TRBD2 went unverified against the DNA. TRBV21-1 is a pseudogene segment. The CDR3 is 16 amino acids. CDR3 coding DNA: TGTGCCAGCAGCAAAGTGGCCAGACTTGACGGGAATGAGCAGTTCTTC. Translating it yields CASSKVARLDGNEQFF.

The chain recombines TRBV9 with TRBJ1-3; TRBD1 aligns across 7 bases. Trimming removed 3 bases from V and 3 bases from J; junction bases left unmatched: 6. The CDR3 length is 15 residues. CDR1 SGDLS and CDR2 YYNGEE come from the germline V gene. Here the CDR3 DNA reads TGTGCCAGCAGCGGACAGGGCTACAATGGAAACACCATATATTTT. Translating gives CASSGQGYNGNTIYF. Complete variable domain (other parts from reference TRBV9 and TRBJ1-3): DSGVTQTPKHLITATGQRVTLRCSPRSGDLSVYWYQQSLDQGLQFLIQYYNGEERAKGNILERFSAQQFPDLHSELNLSSLELGDSALYFCASSGQGYNGNTIYFGEGSWLTVV.

The chain recombines TRBV5-4 with TRBJ2-3; D remains ambiguous. Germline CDR1 reads SGHNT; CDR2 reads YYREEE (reference sequence). V was trimmed by 0 bases and J by 3 bases, leaving 11 bases between them. There are 15 residues in the CDR3. The CDR3 loop reads CASSLAGSGTDTQYF. In DNA form, the CDR3 reads TGTGCCAGCAGCTTGGCTGGATCAGGAACAGATACGCAGTATTTT.